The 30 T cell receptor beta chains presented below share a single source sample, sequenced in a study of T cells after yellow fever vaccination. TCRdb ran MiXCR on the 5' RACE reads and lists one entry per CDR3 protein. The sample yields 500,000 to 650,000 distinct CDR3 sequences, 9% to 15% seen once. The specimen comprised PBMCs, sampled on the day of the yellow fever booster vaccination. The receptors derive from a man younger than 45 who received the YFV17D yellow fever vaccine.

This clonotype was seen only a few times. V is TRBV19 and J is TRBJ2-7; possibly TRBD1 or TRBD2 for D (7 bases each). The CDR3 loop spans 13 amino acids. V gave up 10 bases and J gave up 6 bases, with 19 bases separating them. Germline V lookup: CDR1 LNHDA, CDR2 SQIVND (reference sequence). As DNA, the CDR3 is TGTGCCATCTTACAGGGGACTACGAGCGAGCAGTACTTC. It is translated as CAILQGTTSEQYF.

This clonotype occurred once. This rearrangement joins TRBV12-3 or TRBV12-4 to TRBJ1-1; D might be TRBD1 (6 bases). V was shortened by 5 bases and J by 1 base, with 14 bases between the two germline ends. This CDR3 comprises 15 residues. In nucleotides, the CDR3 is TGTGCCAGCAGTCCCCACGGGACACCGAACACTGAAGCTTTCTTT. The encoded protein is CASSPHGTPNTEAFF.

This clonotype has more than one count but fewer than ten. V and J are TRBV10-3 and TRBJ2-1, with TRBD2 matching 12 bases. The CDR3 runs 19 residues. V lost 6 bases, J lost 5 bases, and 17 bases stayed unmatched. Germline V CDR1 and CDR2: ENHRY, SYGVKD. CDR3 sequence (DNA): TGTGCCATCAGCGAGACTAGCGGGAGTAGGAATGGAAGTAACAATGAGCAGTTCTTC. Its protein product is CAISETSGSRNGSNNEQFF.

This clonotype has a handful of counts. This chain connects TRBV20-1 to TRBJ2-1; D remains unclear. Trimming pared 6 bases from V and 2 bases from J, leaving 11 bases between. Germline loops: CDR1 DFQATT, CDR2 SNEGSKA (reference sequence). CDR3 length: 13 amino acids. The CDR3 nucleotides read TGCAGTGCAAGGCAGCCGACCTACAATGAGCAGTTCTTC. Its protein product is CSARQPTYNEQFF.

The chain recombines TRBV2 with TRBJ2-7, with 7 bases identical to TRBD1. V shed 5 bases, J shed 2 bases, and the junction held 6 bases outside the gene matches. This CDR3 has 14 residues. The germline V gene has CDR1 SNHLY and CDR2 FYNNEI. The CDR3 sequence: CASSTDRLAYEQYF. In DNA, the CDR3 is TGTGCCAGCAGTACGGACAGGTTAGCCTACGAGCAGTACTTC.

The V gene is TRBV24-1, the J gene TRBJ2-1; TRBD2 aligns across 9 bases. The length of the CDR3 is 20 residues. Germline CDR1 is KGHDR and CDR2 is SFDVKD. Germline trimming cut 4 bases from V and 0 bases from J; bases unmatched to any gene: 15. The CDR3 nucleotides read TGTGCCACCAGTGAAACCGTACCCCTTGGTAGCGGGAGCTCCTACAATGAGCAGTTCTTC. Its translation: CATSETVPLGSGSSYNEQFF.

The CDR3: CASSQGGGRLADRQFF. CDR3 coding DNA: TGCGCCAGCAGCCAAGGTGGGGGTAGACTAGCGGATCGACAGTTCTTC. The chain recombines TRBV4-3 with TRBJ2-1; 9 bases are a match to TRBD2. The CDR3 has 16 amino acids. Germline loops: CDR1 LGHNA, CDR2 YSLEER. Unmatched junction bases numbered 14, after V lost 1 base and J lost 13 bases.

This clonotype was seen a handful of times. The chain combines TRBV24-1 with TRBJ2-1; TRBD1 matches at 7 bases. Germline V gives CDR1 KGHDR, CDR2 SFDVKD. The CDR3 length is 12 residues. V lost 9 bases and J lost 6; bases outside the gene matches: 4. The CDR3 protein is CATPPGGNEQFF. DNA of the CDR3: TGTGCCACCCCGCCAGGGGGCAATGAGCAGTTCTTC.

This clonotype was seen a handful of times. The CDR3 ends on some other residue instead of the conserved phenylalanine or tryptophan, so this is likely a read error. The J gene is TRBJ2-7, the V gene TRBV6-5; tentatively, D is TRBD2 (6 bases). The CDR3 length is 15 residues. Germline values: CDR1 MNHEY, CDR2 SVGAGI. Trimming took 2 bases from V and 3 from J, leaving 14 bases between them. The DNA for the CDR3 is TGTGCCAGCAGTTACCAACGTTCCGGGAGCTACGAGCAGTACTTA. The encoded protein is CASSYQRSGSYEQYL.

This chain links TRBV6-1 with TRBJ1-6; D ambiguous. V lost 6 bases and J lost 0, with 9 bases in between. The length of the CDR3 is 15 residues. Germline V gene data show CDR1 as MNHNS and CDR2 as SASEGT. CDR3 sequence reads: CASRSGSSYNSPLHF. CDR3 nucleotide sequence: TGTGCCAGCAGGTCAGGAAGCTCCTATAATTCACCCCTCCACTTT.

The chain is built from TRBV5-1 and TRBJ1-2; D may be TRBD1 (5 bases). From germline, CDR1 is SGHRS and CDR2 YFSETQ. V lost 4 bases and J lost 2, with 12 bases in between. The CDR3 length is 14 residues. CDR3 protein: CASSPDSLNYGYTF. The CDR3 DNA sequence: TGCGCCAGCAGCCCCGACAGTTTGAACTATGGCTACACCTTC.

DNA for the CDR3: TGCGCCACCGGGACTAGGACCTACGAGCAGTACTTC. Protein sequence: CATGTRTYEQYF. The chain links TRBV23-1 to TRBJ2-7; 8 bases line up with TRBD2. TRBV23-1 is an ORF, and what it does is uncertain. The CDR3 totals 12 residues. Trimming removed 10 bases from V and 2 bases from J; junction bases left unmatched: 4.

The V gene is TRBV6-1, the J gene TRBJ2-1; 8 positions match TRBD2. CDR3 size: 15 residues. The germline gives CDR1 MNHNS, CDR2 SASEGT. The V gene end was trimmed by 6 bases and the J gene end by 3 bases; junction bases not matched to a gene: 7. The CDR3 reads CASRLTTSGYNEQFF. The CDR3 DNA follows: TGTGCCAGCAGACTAACTACTAGCGGCTACAATGAGCAGTTCTTC.

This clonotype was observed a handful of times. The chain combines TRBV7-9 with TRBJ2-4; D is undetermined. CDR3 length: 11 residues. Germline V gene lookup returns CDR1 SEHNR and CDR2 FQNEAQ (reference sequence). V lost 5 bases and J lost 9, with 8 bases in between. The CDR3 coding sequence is TGTGCCAGCAGCCCATTGGGCATTCAGTACTTC. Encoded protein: CASSPLGIQYF.

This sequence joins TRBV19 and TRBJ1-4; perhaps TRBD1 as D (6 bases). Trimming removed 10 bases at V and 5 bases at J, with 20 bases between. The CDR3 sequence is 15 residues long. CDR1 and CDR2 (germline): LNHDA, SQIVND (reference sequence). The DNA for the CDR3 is TGTGCCACGGGCAGGGGTGGGCGTACGAATGAAAAACTGTTTTTT. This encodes CATGRGGRTNEKLFF.

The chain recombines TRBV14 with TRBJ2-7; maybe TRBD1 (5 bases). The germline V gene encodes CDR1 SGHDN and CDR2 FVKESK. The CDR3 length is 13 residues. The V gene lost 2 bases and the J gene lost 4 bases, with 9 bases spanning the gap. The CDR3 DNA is TGTGCCAGCAGCCAATTCCAGGGTTACGAGCAGTACTTC. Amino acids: CASSQFQGYEQYF. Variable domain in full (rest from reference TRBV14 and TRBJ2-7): EAGVTQFPSHSVIEKGQTVTLRCDPISGHDNLYWYRRVMGKEIKFLLHFVKESKQDESGMPNNRFLAERTGGTYSTLKVQPAELEDSGVYFCASSQFQGYEQYFGPGTRLTVT.

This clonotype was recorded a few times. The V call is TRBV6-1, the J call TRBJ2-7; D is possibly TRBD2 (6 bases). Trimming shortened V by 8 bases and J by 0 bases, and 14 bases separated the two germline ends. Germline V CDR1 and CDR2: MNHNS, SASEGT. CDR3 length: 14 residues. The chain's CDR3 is CASHPMRGSYEQYF. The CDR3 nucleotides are TGTGCCAGCCACCCCATGCGGGGCTCCTACGAGCAGTACTTC.

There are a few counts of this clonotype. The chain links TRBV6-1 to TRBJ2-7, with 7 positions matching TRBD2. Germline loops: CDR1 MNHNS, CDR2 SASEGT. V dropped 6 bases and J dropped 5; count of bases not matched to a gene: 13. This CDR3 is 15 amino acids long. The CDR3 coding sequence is TGTGCCAGCAGGACCTCGGGGGGAACGGGAGACGAGCAGTACTTC. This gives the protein CASRTSGGTGDEQYF.

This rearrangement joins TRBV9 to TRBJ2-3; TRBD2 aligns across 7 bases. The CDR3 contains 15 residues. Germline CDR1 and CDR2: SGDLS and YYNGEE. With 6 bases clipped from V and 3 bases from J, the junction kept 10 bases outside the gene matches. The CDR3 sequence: CASTVGPGRTDTQYF. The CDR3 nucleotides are TGTGCCAGCACCGTCGGCCCCGGGAGGACAGATACGCAGTATTTT.

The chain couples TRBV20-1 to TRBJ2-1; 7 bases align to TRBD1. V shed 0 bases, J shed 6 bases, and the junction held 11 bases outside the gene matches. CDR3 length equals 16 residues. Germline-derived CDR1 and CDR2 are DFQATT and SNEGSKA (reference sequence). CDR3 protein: CSARDRKGTVPNEQFF. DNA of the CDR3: TGCAGTGCTAGAGATCGTAAGGGGACAGTCCCCAATGAGCAGTTCTTC.

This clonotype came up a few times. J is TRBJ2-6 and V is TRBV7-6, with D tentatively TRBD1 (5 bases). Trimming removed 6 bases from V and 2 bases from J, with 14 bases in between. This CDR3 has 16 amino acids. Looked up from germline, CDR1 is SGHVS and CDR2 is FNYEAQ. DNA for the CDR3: TGTGCCAGCAGTCAGACAGTGCCAACTGGGGCCAACGTCCTGACTTTC. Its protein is CASSQTVPTGANVLTF.

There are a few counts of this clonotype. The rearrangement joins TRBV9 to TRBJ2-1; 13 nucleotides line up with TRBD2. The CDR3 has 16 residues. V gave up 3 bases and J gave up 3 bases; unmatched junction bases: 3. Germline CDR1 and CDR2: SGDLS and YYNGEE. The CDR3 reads CASSALAGGVYNEQFF. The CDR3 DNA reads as TGTGCCAGCAGCGCACTAGCGGGAGGGGTCTACAATGAGCAGTTCTTC. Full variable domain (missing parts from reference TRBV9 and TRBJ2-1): DSGVTQTPKHLITATGQRVTLRCSPRSGDLSVYWYQQSLDQGLQFLIQYYNGEERAKGNILERFSAQQFPDLHSELNLSSLELGDSALYFCASSALAGGVYNEQFFGPGTRLTVL.

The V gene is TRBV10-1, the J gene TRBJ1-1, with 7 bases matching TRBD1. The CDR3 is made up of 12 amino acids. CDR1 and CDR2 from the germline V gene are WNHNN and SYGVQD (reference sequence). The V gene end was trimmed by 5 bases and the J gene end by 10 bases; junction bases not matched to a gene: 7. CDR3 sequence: CASSTTGVGAFF. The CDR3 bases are TGCGCCAGCAGTACCACAGGGGTCGGAGCTTTCTTT.

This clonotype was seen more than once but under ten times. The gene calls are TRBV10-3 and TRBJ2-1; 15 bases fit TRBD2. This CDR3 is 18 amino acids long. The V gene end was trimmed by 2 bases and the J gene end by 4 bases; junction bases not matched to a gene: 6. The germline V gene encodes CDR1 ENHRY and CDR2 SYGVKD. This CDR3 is CAISEPRTSGRDYNEQFF. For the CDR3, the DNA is TGTGCCATCAGTGAGCCCCGGACTAGCGGGAGGGATTACAATGAGCAGTTCTTC.

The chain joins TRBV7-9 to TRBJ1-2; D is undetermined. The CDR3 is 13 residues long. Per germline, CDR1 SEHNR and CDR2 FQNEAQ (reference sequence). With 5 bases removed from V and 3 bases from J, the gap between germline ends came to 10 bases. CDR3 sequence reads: CASSPEADYGYTF. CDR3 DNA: TGTGCCAGCAGCCCCGAGGCAGACTATGGCTACACCTTC.

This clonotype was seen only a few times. The CDR3 DNA sequence: TGTGCCAGCACCCGGGAGGCGGGAATGGGTAATTTAGAGACCCAGTACTTC. It codes for CASTREAGMGNLETQYF. V is TRBV5-4 and J is TRBJ2-5, with 7 bases aligning to TRBD2. V dropped 6 bases and J dropped 4; count of bases not matched to a gene: 18. Germline V CDR1 and CDR2: SGHNT, YYREEE (reference sequence). The CDR3 runs 17 residues.

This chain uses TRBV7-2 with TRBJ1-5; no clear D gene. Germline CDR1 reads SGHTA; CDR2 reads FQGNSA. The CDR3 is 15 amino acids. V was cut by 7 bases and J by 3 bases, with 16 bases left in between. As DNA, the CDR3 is TGTGCCAGCAATTCGGGTCATGAGATCAATCAGCCCCAGCATTTT. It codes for CASNSGHEINQPQHF.

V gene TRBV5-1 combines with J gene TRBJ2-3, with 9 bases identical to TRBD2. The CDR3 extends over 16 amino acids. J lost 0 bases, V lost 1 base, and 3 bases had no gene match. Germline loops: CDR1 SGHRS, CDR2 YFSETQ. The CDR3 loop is CASSLRLAESTDTQYF. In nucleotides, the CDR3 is TGCGCCAGCAGCTTGCGACTAGCGGAAAGCACAGATACGCAGTATTTT. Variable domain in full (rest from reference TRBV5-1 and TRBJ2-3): KAGVTQTPRYLIKTRGQQVTLSCSPISGHRSVSWYQQTPGQGLQFLFEYFSETQRNKGNFPGRFSGRQFSNSRSEMNVSTLELGDSALYLCASSLRLAESTDTQYFGPGTRLTVL.

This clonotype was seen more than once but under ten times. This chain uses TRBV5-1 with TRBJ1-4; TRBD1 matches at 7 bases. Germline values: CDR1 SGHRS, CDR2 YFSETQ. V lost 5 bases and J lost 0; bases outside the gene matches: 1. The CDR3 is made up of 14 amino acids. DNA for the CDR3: TGCGCCAGCAGGGGACAGACAACTAATGAAAAACTGTTTTTT. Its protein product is CASRGQTTNEKLFF.

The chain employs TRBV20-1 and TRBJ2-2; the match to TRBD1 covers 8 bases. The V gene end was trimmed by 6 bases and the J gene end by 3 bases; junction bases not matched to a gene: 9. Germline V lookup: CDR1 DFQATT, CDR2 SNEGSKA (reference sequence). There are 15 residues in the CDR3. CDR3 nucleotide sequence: TGCAGTGCCGTACCTCACAGGGGGTACACCGGGGAGCTGTTTTTT. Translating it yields CSAVPHRGYTGELFF.